This is a list of T cell receptor beta chains from one sample in a study of T cells in Graves' hyperthyroidism and ophthalmopathy. TCRdb re-called the multiplex PCR reads with MiXCR, one entry per CDR3 protein. The sample consists of about 270,000 distinct CDR3 sequences, about 20% of them appearing once. The sequenced sample was blood. Receptor source: a man aged 25-45 years with Graves' ophthalmopathy. The conserved cysteine and the conserved F or W are not part of the CDR3 here. The D gene is left open where the match is weak.

v_call	d_call	cdr3_aa
TRBV28	NA	ASTTLGGGLTEAF
TRBV5-1	TRBD2	ASSLGLAGGDTQY
TRBV3-1	TRBD2	ASSQPTRTSGNTQY
TRBV30	TRBD2	ACSPGLTYEQY
TRBV7-9	NA	ASSLAHTQNTGELF
TRBV14	TRBD2	ASSQDSGYYNEQF
TRBV11-1	NA	ASSPPGRWQETQY
TRBV10-1	TRBD2	ASHRLAAHSYNEQF
TRBV6-1	NA	ACRTGLVYGYT
TRBV10-3	NA	AISGGSRETQY
TRBV30	TRBD2	AWSVGLAGGQQY
TRBV5-6	TRBD1	ASSQTGDTEAF
TRBV18	TRBD1	ASSPGQGTGDTQY
TRBV7-9	TRBD2	ASSLRIAGGLAEQF
TRBV28	NA	ASSFVRVSQPQH
TRBV7-3	NA	ASSPGASAQETQY
TRBV2	TRBD2	ASSDQGLAVYEQY
TRBV7-9	NA	ASTQTPGARETQY
TRBV5-1	TRBD2	ASSPRSGKLYNEQF
TRBV27	NA	ASSLGGEYEQY
TRBV4-1	NA	ASSQVVVLETDTQY
TRBV12-3/TRBV12-4	NA	ASSTFDSGPQETQY
TRBV2	NA	ASSGGITYEQY
TRBV12-3/TRBV12-4	TRBD1	ASRLSQGALH
TRBV7-8	TRBD1	ASSSNRGVGTGELF
TRBV24-1	TRBD2	ATSEAGVSADTQY
TRBV27	TRBD1	ASSITGTAFQPQH
TRBV5-4	NA	ASSQDWEGTQY
TRBV27	NA	ASSFFAGEYEQY
TRBV12-5	NA	ASGPGRNSYEQY
TRBV7-9	NA	ATAGALDEQY
TRBV18	NA	ASSPSGPFDEQY
TRBV30	NA	AWTQGFSYNEQF
TRBV30	NA	AWRQLWAEAF
TRBV12-3/TRBV12-4	NA	ASSFTGGSNQPQH
TRBV5-1	TRBD2	ASSLVGGSANEQF
TRBV14	TRBD2	ASSQERGPSSYNEQF
TRBV5-4	NA	ASSLAGVRGAEQY
TRBV3-1	TRBD1	ASSQKDRASYGYT
TRBV20-1	NA	SARTGAAYEQY
TRBV29-1	NA	SVPNPGGVYEQY
TRBV20-1	TRBD1	SARFRQGQGLYGYT